These T cell receptor beta chains were read from a single sample in a study of CD8+ T cells in alopecia areata. Clones were sequenced by immunoSEQ multiplex PCR, and TCRdb holds only the in-frame ones, with some missing. The repertoire includes under 350,000 clones, over 45% of them detected once, and around 1.7% sits in the top ten. This specimen consisted of CD4+ T cells sorted from blood, obtained at week 24, from a patient treated with tofacitinib. The receptors shown here come from a human donor with alopecia areata. CDR3s include the opening cysteine and the closing phenylalanine or tryptophan. A D gene is named only where the DNA matches it firmly. Some rows mark clone size as missing; the rest say once, few, many or name a class of expanded clone.

TRBD1	TRBV5-1	TRBJ1-6	-	TGCGCCAGCAGCCTCGGGACAGGGGGCTCCGTAAATTCACCCCTCCACTTT	CASSLGTGGSVNSPLHF
-	TRBV29-1	TRBJ2-1	few	TGCAGCGTTGAAGTTGGGTCCTACAATGAGCAGTTCTTC	CSVEVGSYNEQFF
-	TRBV27	TRBJ2-3	few	TGTGCCAGCAGCAAAGTTTTGGGCACAGATACGCAGTATTTT	CASSKVLGTDTQYF
-	TRBV2	TRBJ2-7	-	TGTGCCAGCAAAGCCGGGGACTCCTACGAGCAGTACTTC	CASKAGDSYEQYF
TRBD1	TRBV25-1	TRBJ2-5	-	TGTGCCAGTCGTGGACAGGGCAAAGAGACCCAGTACTTC	CASRGQGKETQYF
-	TRBV2	TRBJ1-3	-	TGTGCCAGCAGTGAAGTAGGAAACACCATATATTTT	CASSEVGNTIYF
-	TRBV7-2	TRBJ2-3	-	TGTGCCAGCAGTTTATGGGGGGCTAGCACAGATACGCAGTATTTT	CASSLWGASTDTQYF
-	TRBV6-1	TRBJ1-5	-	TGTGCCAGCAGTGGAGGTAGTACAGGGACGTACCACAGCAATCAGCCCCAGCATTTT	CASSGGSTGTYHSNQPQHF
-	TRBV11-2	TRBJ2-5	-	TGTGCCAGCAGCTTTACAGGGACTGGGAAGACCCAGTACTTC	CASSFTGTGKTQYF
TRBD1	TRBV29-1	TRBJ1-2	few	TGCAGCGTGGAGGGACAGGGAGTCGGCTACACCTTC	CSVEGQGVGYTF
-	TRBV5-1	TRBJ2-6	-	TGCGCCAGCAGCGTCAGTGGGTCTGGGGCCAACGTCCTGACTTTC	CASSVSGSGANVLTF
TRBD2	TRBV7-8	TRBJ2-3	-	TGTGCCAGCAGCTGGGCTAGCGGGGGGACAGATACGCAGTATTTT	CASSWASGGTDTQYF
-	TRBV20-1	TRBJ2-7	-	TGCAGTGCCTCGAGAGCCGCCGAGCAGTACTTC	CSASRAAEQYF
TRBD1	TRBV7-2	TRBJ1-4	-	TGTGCCAGCAGCTTAGGGGGACAGGGGAATGAAAAACTGTTTTTT	CASSLGGQGNEKLFF
TRBD1	TRBV5-1	TRBJ2-5	-	TGCGCCAGCAGCGGAGGCACAGGGGGAGGAGAGACCCAGTACTTC	CASSGGTGGGETQYF
-	TRBV14	TRBJ2-1	few	TGTGCCAGCAGCGCCGCCACAGCCTCCTACAATGAGCAGTTCTTC	CASSAATASYNEQFF
TRBD1	TRBV25-1	TRBJ2-7	-	TGTGCCAGCAGTGCAAATCCGACAGGGGCAAGATACTTC	CASSANPTGARYF
-	TRBV30	TRBJ1-5	-	TGTGCCTGGAGCGGCGACAGGTTCAATCAGCCCCAGCATTTT	CAWSGDRFNQPQHF
-	TRBV10-3	TRBJ1-2	few	TGTGCCATCACTGCGGACCGGGATTATGGCTACACCTTC	CAITADRDYGYTF
-	TRBV7-9	TRBJ2-1	few	TGTGCCAGCAGCTTAACGTGGGGGGATGGTGAGCAGTTCTTC	CASSLTWGDGEQFF
-	TRBV5-4	TRBJ2-3	-	TGTGCCAGCACGTATGGGGCAGATACGCAGTATTTT	CASTYGADTQYF
-	TRBV5-1	TRBJ2-3	-	TGCGCCAGCCAGCGCCGAGGCACAGATACGCAGTATTTT	CASQRRGTDTQYF
-	TRBV5-1	TRBJ2-5	-	TGCGCCAGTTTTAAAGAGACCCAGTACTTC	CASFKETQYF
-	TRBV27	TRBJ1-6	-	TGTGCCAGCAGTTTCCCCGATTCACCCCTCCACTTT	CASSFPDSPLHF
TRBD1	TRBV7-8	TRBJ2-7	-	TGTGCCAGCAGCTCGCCGGGACAGAGCTCCTACGAGCAGTACTTC	CASSSPGQSSYEQYF
-	TRBV13	TRBJ1-3	few	TGTGCCAGCAGCTCCCGACCCTCTGGAAACACCATATATTTT	CASSSRPSGNTIYF
-	TRBV5-4	TRBJ1-1	-	TGTGCCAGCAGCCTATGGCAGGGACACACTGAAGCTTTCTTT	CASSLWQGHTEAFF
-	TRBV29-1	TRBJ1-3	-	TGCAGCGTGGACCCGTTTGACAGACCCTCTGGAAACACCATATATTTT	CSVDPFDRPSGNTIYF
-	TRBV7-9	TRBJ1-5	few	TGTGCCAGCAGCTTAGGGGATCAGCCCCAGCATTTT	CASSLGDQPQHF
-	TRBV2	TRBJ2-6	-	TGTGCCAGCAGTGAGGGGATCTTTCGAGGGGCCAACGTCCTGACTTTC	CASSEGIFRGANVLTF
TRBD1	TRBV6-5	TRBJ1-2	-	TGTGCCAGCAGTTACCGTGGGACAGACTATGGCTACACCTTC	CASSYRGTDYGYTF
TRBD1	TRBV29-1	TRBJ1-1	-	TGCAGCGGGAGGGGCGACAGGGGGAACACTGAAGCTTTCTTT	CSGRGDRGNTEAFF
-	TRBV7-9	TRBJ2-6	-	TGTGCCAGCAGCCCACTTAGGGACGGTGTCCTGACTTTC	CASSPLRDGVLTF
TRBD2	TRBV28	TRBJ2-1	-	TGTGCCAGCAGTTTACGGGAGGGTGAGCAGTTCTTC	CASSLREGEQFF
-	TRBV7-2	TRBJ2-3	-	TGTGCCAGCAGCTTAGTCCAAGGGGGGAATACGCAGTATTTT	CASSLVQGGNTQYF
-	TRBV27	TRBJ1-4	-	TGTGCCAGCAGTTTAGCCGGACGGGGTGAAAAACTGTTTTTT	CASSLAGRGEKLFF
-	TRBV6-6	TRBJ1-2	-	TGTGCCAGCAATCCTGGGAATCGAGCTAACTATGGCTACACCTTC	CASNPGNRANYGYTF
-	TRBV5-6	TRBJ2-3	-	TGTGCCAGCAGCTTGCGGAGGGGCACAGATACGCAGTATTTT	CASSLRRGTDTQYF
TRBD2	TRBV7-9	TRBJ2-3	once	TGTGCCAGCAGCCCCGGACTAGCTGGAGATACGCAGTATTTT	CASSPGLAGDTQYF
-	TRBV7-2	TRBJ1-2	-	TGTGCCAGCAGCCCCCGGAGGTTCGGCTACACCTTC	CASSPRRFGYTF
TRBD1	TRBV30	TRBJ1-1	-	TGTGCCTGGAATTTACAGGGGGGCCCTGAAGCTTTCTTT	CAWNLQGGPEAFF
TRBD2	TRBV11-2	TRBJ2-7	-	TGTGCCAGCAGCTTGGTCCCGTCGGGACTAGCGGGGTTCGAGCAGTACTTC	CASSLVPSGLAGFEQYF
-	TRBV30	TRBJ2-3	-	TGTGCCTGGACCGGTGGGCTAGCCCACACAGATACGCAGTATTTT	CAWTGGLAHTDTQYF
-	TRBV11-2	TRBJ2-2	-	TGTGCCAGCAGCCGCGCGGGCCGGGGGAACACCGGGGAGCTGTTTTTT	CASSRAGRGNTGELFF
-	TRBV30	TRBJ1-2	-	TGTGCCTGGTCTCAACAGGAGGTCGGCTACACCTTC	CAWSQQEVGYTF
-	TRBV30	TRBJ2-1	-	TGTGCCTGGGGAAAGACGGGTTCCAATGAGCAGTTCTTC	CAWGKTGSNEQFF
-	TRBV6-5	TRBJ2-2	-	TGTGCCAGCAGGAACGGGGCTAGCTGGCACGGGGAGCTGTTTTTT	CASRNGASWHGELFF
-	TRBV7-2	TRBJ2-7	few	TGTGCCAGCAGCTTAGCGCGTTCCTACGAGCAGTACTTC	CASSLARSYEQYF
TRBD2	TRBV7-8	TRBJ2-3	-	TGTGCCAGCAGCCAGTTCGGGCTAGCGGGCACAGATACGCAGTATTTT	CASSQFGLAGTDTQYF